The rows below give T cell receptor beta chains drawn from one sample of a study of cytomegalovirus exposure and HLA in healthy donors. Assay: immunoSEQ multiplex PCR; the TCRdb copy retains only in-frame clones and omits some. Its clone listing holds around 100,000 clones. Input material: PBMCs. Receptor source: a man aged 35-49 years in good health and CMV-seronegative. Both conserved end residues are part of each CDR3. Each record gives: D gene, V gene, J gene, CDR3 length, CDR3 protein, CDR3 DNA. The D gene is left open where the match is weak.

D: TRBD1; V: TRBV9; J: TRBJ2-1; length: 15; CDR3: CASSALLGTGNEQFF; DNA: TGTGCCAGCAGCGCCCTTTTGGGGACAGGGAATGAGCAGTTCTTC
D: -; V: TRBV19; J: TRBJ2-5; length: 15; CDR3: CASSIARGRLETQYF; DNA: TGTGCCAGTAGTATAGCCAGGGGTCGGTTAGAGACCCAGTACTTC
D: -; V: TRBV5-4; J: TRBJ1-2; length: 17; CDR3: CASSLRAPTAWDYGYTF; DNA: TGTGCCAGCAGCTTGCGGGCCCCGACAGCCTGGGACTATGGCTACACCTTC
D: -; V: TRBV30; J: TRBJ1-4; length: 14; CDR3: CAWTSTATNEKLFF; DNA: TGTGCCTGGACCTCGACAGCAACTAATGAAAAACTGTTTTTT
D: TRBD2; V: TRBV16; J: TRBJ2-7; length: 19; CDR3: CASSPGQGRTSGSTYEQYF; DNA: TGTGCCAGCAGCCCGGGACAGGGCAGGACTAGCGGGAGTACCTACGAGCAGTACTTC
D: -; V: TRBV6-1; J: TRBJ1-1; length: 13; CDR3: CASEEGRATEAFF; DNA: TGTGCCAGCGAGGAGGGGCGCGCCACTGAAGCTTTCTTT
D: -; V: TRBV30; J: TRBJ2-2; length: 15; CDR3: CAWSVLPANTGELFF; DNA: TGTGCCTGGAGTGTACTACCCGCGAACACCGGGGAGCTGTTTTTT
D: -; V: TRBV2; J: TRBJ1-2; length: 12; CDR3: CATQEGGYGYTF; DNA: TGTGCCACCCAGGAAGGGGGCTATGGCTACACCTTC
D: -; V: TRBV27; J: TRBJ2-1; length: 12; CDR3: CASSYKEREQFF; DNA: TGTGCCAGCAGTTATAAGGAGCGTGAGCAGTTCTTC
D: -; V: TRBV7-7; J: TRBJ2-2; length: 13; CDR3: CASTRSDSGELFF; DNA: TGTGCCAGCACCAGATCTGACTCCGGGGAGCTGTTTTTT
D: -; V: TRBV5-1; J: TRBJ2-7; length: 15; CDR3: CASSLVQGIPYEQYF; DNA: TGCGCCAGCAGCTTGGTCCAGGGGATCCCCTACGAGCAGTACTTC
D: -; V: TRBV9; J: TRBJ2-3; length: 13; CDR3: CASSSQGLDTQYF; DNA: TGTGCCAGCAGCTCACAGGGATTGGATACGCAGTATTTT
D: -; V: TRBV4-1; J: TRBJ1-1; length: 15; CDR3: CASSQGAGVNTEAFF; DNA: TGCGCCAGCAGCCAAGGGGCAGGGGTGAACACTGAAGCTTTCTTT
D: -; V: TRBV7-9; J: TRBJ2-7; length: 15; CDR3: CASSSPGLGNYEQYF; DNA: TGTGCCAGCAGCTCACCGGGACTGGGGAACTACGAGCAGTACTTC
D: -; V: TRBV18; J: TRBJ1-2; length: 15; CDR3: CASSPREKSNYGYTF; DNA: TGTGCCAGCTCACCAAGGGAGAAGTCTAACTATGGCTACACCTTC
D: -; V: TRBV7-2; J: TRBJ2-7; length: 15; CDR3: CASSPESQSGREQYF; DNA: TGTGCCAGCAGCCCTGAGTCCCAAAGCGGGCGCGAGCAGTACTTC
D: -; V: TRBV9; J: TRBJ2-1; length: 13; CDR3: CASNRAPSGEQFF; DNA: TGTGCCAGCAACCGAGCCCCGTCGGGTGAGCAGTTCTTC
D: TRBD1; V: TRBV29-1; J: TRBJ2-3; length: 14; CDR3: CSVEGRGLTDTQYF; DNA: TGCAGCGTTGAGGGCAGGGGGCTGACAGATACGCAGTATTTT
D: -; V: TRBV11-3; J: TRBJ2-1; length: 14; CDR3: CASSREFGYNEQFF; DNA: TGTGCCAGCAGCCGGGAGTTCGGCTACAATGAGCAGTTCTTC
D: -; V: TRBV6-5; J: TRBJ2-5; length: 15; CDR3: CASSGRDTNQETQYF; DNA: TGTGCCAGCAGTGGACGGGACACCAACCAGGAGACCCAGTACTTC
D: TRBD1; V: TRBV19; J: TRBJ2-2; length: 13; CDR3: CASRGQGFGELFF; DNA: TGTGCCAGTAGGGGACAGGGCTTCGGGGAGCTGTTTTTT
D: TRBD2; V: TRBV28; J: TRBJ2-5; length: 16; CDR3: CASSFIRGVRRETQYF; DNA: TGTGCCAGCAGTTTTATTCGGGGGGTGAGACGAGAGACCCAGTACTTC
D: -; V: TRBV19; J: TRBJ1-5; length: 14; CDR3: CASSKTGSNQPQHF; DNA: TGTGCCAGTAGCAAAACAGGGTCGAATCAGCCCCAGCATTTT
D: -; V: TRBV27; J: TRBJ1-1; length: 14; CDR3: CASSLSVRGSEAFF; DNA: TGTGCCAGCAGTTTATCAGTGCGGGGGTCTGAAGCTTTCTTT
D: -; V: TRBV5-4; J: TRBJ1-3; length: 15; CDR3: CASSLGRGTGNTIYF; DNA: TGTGCCAGCAGCTTGGGGAGGGGAACTGGAAACACCATATATTTT
D: -; V: TRBV9; J: TRBJ1-1; length: 14; CDR3: CASSVGTGDTEAFF; DNA: TGTGCCAGCAGCGTAGGTACGGGGGACACTGAAGCTTTCTTT
D: TRBD2; V: TRBV18; J: TRBJ2-3; length: 16; CDR3: CASSPRVAGSTDTQYF; DNA: TGTGCCAGCTCACCAAGGGTAGCGGGGAGCACAGATACGCAGTATTTT